This TCR beta chain is from a study of monozygotic twins with inflammatory bowel disease. Study outcomes and limitations: Differences in immunosuppressive treatment may have been a source of added variability in patient repertoires.

From germline, CDR1 is MDHEN and CDR2 SYDVKM. There are 15 residues in the CDR3. With respect to this clonotype: Its cognate antigen is unknown.

TCRdb re-called the 5' RACE reads and shows each CDR3 protein once, DNA omitted. The sample totals fewer than 350,000 distinct CDR3 sequences. The total RNA came straight from whole blood, and T cells were not sorted beforehand. The sequenced sample was blood. The genes are TRBV28 and TRBJ1-5; TCRdb returns TRBD1, unconfirmable since there is no DNA. This clonotype was sampled from a human donor with ulcerative colitis or Crohn's disease, or a healthy co-twin of an affected twin (not recorded which). CDR3 residues: CASSSPGNSNQPQHF.